These 20 T cell receptor beta chains share one sample of origin, sequenced in a study of T cell responses to AZD1222 COVID-19 vaccine. Produced via immunoSEQ multiplex PCR; TCRdb's table is partial and in-frame only. The sample yields under 300,000 clones, approximately 93% seen once. The starting material was peripheral blood, obtained on day 0 of AZD1222 vaccination. The receptors shown here come from an adult in good health.

Details on this clone: Other DNA sequences within the sample encode an identical CDR3. The genes are TRBV7-2 and TRBJ2-7; 7 bases line up with TRBD1. Germline CDR1 and CDR2: SGHTA and FQGNSA. The CDR3 sequence is 15 residues long. J lost 0 bases, V lost 1 base, and 3 bases had no gene match. CDR3 DNA sequence: TGTGCCAGCAGCTTAGGAGGGGGCATCTCCTACGAGCAGTACTTC. Protein: CASSLGGGISYEQYF.

The chain is built from TRBV29-1 and TRBJ2-1; 7 positions match TRBD1. The J segment lost 3 bases and the V segment lost 7 bases, leaving 9 bases of the junction unmatched. Germline V gene data show CDR1 as SQVTM and CDR2 as ANQGSEA. This CDR3 region has 14 residues. As DNA, the CDR3 is TGCAGCGCCGGGACCGGGACAGTCTACAATGAGCAGTTCTTC. Translating it yields CSAGTGTVYNEQFF.

This chain connects TRBV18 to TRBJ1-1; D call uncertain. Germline V lookup: CDR1 KGHSH, CDR2 LQKENI. Deletions cut 3 bases from V and 7 bases from J, with 15 bases between. The CDR3 has 14 residues. In DNA form, the CDR3 reads TGTGCCAGCTCACCCGGTTTGTATGGGAATGAAGCTTTCTTT. It codes for CASSPGLYGNEAFF.

This chain uses TRBV27 with TRBJ2-1; D gene uncertain. This CDR3 contains 13 residues. CDR1 and CDR2 from the germline V gene are MNHEY and SMNVEV (reference sequence). V was clipped by 5 bases and J by 5 bases, with 10 bases between them. The CDR3 loop reads CASSNGRNNEQFF. The CDR3 DNA reads as TGTGCCAGCAGTAATGGACGGAACAATGAGCAGTTCTTC.

This rearrangement joins TRBV7-9 to TRBJ2-2; D gene uncertain. V lost 4 bases and J lost 8, with 5 bases in between. Germline lookup yields CDR1 SEHNR and CDR2 FQNEAQ (reference sequence). This CDR3 has 11 amino acids. The CDR3 nucleotides read TGTGCCAGCAGCTCCCCGGGGGAGCTGTTTTTT. Protein sequence: CASSSPGELFF.

Worth noting for this clone: The sample has other DNA sequences that encode this CDR3 too. The rearrangement links TRBV28 to TRBJ1-2; TRBD1 is a possible D gene (6 bases). This CDR3 is built from 12 residues. The germline V gene encodes CDR1 MDHEN and CDR2 SYDVKM. The V gene lost 7 bases and the J gene lost 2 bases, with 8 bases spanning the gap. DNA of the CDR3: TGTGCCAGCAAGGGGGGGAACTATGGCTACACCTTC. Its protein is CASKGGNYGYTF.

The chain combines TRBV5-5 with TRBJ1-1, with D perhaps TRBD1 (5 bases). CDR1 is SGHKS, CDR2 YYEKEE, per germline (reference sequence). The V end lost 5 bases, the J end lost 4 bases, and 15 bases lay between the germline ends. CDR3 size: 14 residues. CDR3 DNA: TGTGCCAGCAGTCTAAGGGGAGGAGGCACTGAAGCTTTCTTT. Translating it yields CASSLRGGGTEAFF.

The rearrangement joins TRBV4-1 to TRBJ2-3; 9 positions agree with TRBD2. Germline V gene sequence: CDR1 MGHRA, CDR2 YSYEKL. The CDR3 runs to 20 residues. V was clipped by 1 base and J by 4 bases; unmatched bases: 18. CDR3 coding DNA: TGCGCCAGCAGCCAAGTTATAGCGGGGGCATTAGCAGCGGTACCAGATACGCAGTATTTT. It specifies CASSQVIAGALAAVPDTQYF.

This chain links TRBV10-3 with TRBJ2-3; D call uncertain. V lost 6 bases to trimming and J lost 2 bases, with 12 bases between them. Germline lookup yields CDR1 ENHRY and CDR2 SYGVKD. The length of the CDR3 is 14 residues. CDR3 coding DNA: TGTGCCATCAGAGAGGACGGCTTCACAGATACGCAGTATTTT. It yields the protein CAIREDGFTDTQYF.

The chain is built from TRBV5-1 and TRBJ2-7; D is uncertain. This CDR3 region has 15 residues. Germline values: CDR1 SGHRS, CDR2 YFSETQ. Trimming stripped 0 bases from V and 0 bases from J, with 10 bases between. CDR3 DNA sequence: TGCGCCAGCAGCTTGGACCAGTTAAGCTCCTACGAGCAGTACTTC. As protein: CASSLDQLSSYEQYF.

The rearrangement joins TRBV18 to TRBJ1-2; 10 positions match TRBD1. CDR1 is KGHSH and CDR2 is LQKENI in the germline V gene. The junction had 3 bases not matched to a gene; V was cut back by 3 bases and J by 8 bases. The length of the CDR3 is 13 residues. The CDR3 coding sequence is TGTGCCAGCTCACCCGGACAGGGGGGCGGCTACACCTTC. Amino acid sequence: CASSPGQGGGYTF.

V gene TRBV6-2 or TRBV6-3 combines with J gene TRBJ1-2, with 9 bases identical to TRBD1. The CDR3 loop spans 14 amino acids. With V trimmed by 6 bases and J by 4 bases, 6 bases remained unmatched. Germline values: CDR1 MNHEY, CDR2 SVGEGT. CDR3 in amino acids: CASSLGQGVYGYTF. The CDR3 nucleotides are TGTGCCAGCAGCCTGGGACAGGGCGTCTATGGCTACACCTTC.

This chain uses TRBV6-5 with TRBJ1-2; 8 bases align to TRBD1. The CDR3 has 13 residues. The germline V gene has CDR1 MNHEY and CDR2 SVGAGI. The trim removed 5 bases at V and 5 bases at J, leaving 4 bases unmatched. CDR3 sequence reads: CASSLRTGYGYTF. Here the CDR3 DNA reads TGTGCCAGCAGTCTAAGGACAGGGTATGGCTACACCTTC.

This chain joins TRBV12-3 or TRBV12-4 and TRBJ2-7, with 8 positions matching TRBD1. The J segment lost 3 bases and the V segment lost 5 bases, leaving 3 bases of the junction unmatched. This CDR3 spans 13 amino acids. CDR3 region: CASSRDRGYEQYF. CDR3 DNA: TGTGCCAGCAGTCGAGACAGGGGCTACGAGCAGTACTTC.

This rearrangement joins TRBV27 to TRBJ2-1; 8 bases agree with TRBD2. V gave up 2 bases and J gave up 4 bases; unmatched junction bases: 7. The CDR3 loop spans 16 amino acids. CDR1 and CDR2 (germline): MNHEY, SMNVEV (reference sequence). CDR3 region: CASSLRASGFYNEQFF. The CDR3 DNA reads TGTGCCAGCAGTTTACGGGCTAGCGGGTTTTACAATGAGCAGTTCTTC.

The chain employs TRBV6-5 and TRBJ1-2; D is undetermined. This CDR3 has 14 residues. Germline V gene sequence: CDR1 MNHEY, CDR2 SVGAGI. With 0 bases removed from V and 7 bases from J, the gap between germline ends came to 12 bases. The CDR3: CASSYSNGEVGYTF. The DNA of the CDR3 is TGTGCCAGCAGTTACTCGAACGGAGAGGTTGGCTACACCTTC.

Of note for this clone: This CDR3 is also generated by other DNA sequences in the sample. The CDR3 protein is CASSPPPGGETQYF. The DNA for the CDR3 is TGTGCCAGCTCACCGCCACCCGGGGGGGAGACCCAGTACTTC. The chain is built from TRBV18 and TRBJ2-5, with 7 bases aligning to TRBD2. Per the germline V gene, CDR1 is KGHSH and CDR2 is LQKENI. Trimming removed 3 bases from V and 5 bases from J; junction bases left unmatched: 6. This CDR3 spans 14 amino acids.

The V gene is TRBV6-5, the J gene TRBJ2-7, with D uncertain. CDR3 length: 12 residues. Trimming cost V 8 bases and J 0 bases, with 8 bases left between them. Germline V gene data show CDR1 as MNHEY and CDR2 as SVGAGI. CDR3 in DNA: TGTGCCAGCGGCCGGGCCTCCTACGAGCAGTACTTC. Its translation: CASGRASYEQYF.

This chain links TRBV2 with TRBJ2-5; D is uncertain. CDR1 is SNHLY and CDR2 is FYNNEI in the germline V gene. CDR3 length: 12 residues. Trimming stripped 7 bases from V and 5 bases from J, with 11 bases between. CDR3: CASIADGETQYF. The CDR3 DNA reads as TGTGCCAGCATCGCCGACGGGGAGACCCAGTACTTC.

The J gene is TRBJ1-5, the V gene TRBV28; D is unresolved. Trimming shortened V by 4 bases and J by 7 bases, and 8 bases separated the two germline ends. The germline V gene encodes CDR1 MDHEN and CDR2 SYDVKM. This CDR3 has 12 amino acids. The CDR3 coding sequence is TGTGCCAGCAGTTCGTACCGCCAGCCCCAGCATTTT. This codes for CASSSYRQPQHF.